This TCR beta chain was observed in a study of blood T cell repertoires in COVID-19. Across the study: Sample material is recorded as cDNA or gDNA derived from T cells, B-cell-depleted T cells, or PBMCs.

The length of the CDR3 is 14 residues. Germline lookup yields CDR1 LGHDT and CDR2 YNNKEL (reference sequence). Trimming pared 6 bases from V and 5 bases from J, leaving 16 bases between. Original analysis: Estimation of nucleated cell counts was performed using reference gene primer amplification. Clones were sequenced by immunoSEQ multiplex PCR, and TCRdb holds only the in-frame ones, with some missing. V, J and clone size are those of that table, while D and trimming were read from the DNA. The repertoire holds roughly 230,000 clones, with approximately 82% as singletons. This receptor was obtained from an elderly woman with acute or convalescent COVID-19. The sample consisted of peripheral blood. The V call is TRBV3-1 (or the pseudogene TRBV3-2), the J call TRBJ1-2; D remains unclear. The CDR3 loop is CASSHIGWEYGYTF. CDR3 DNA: TGTGCCAGCAGTCACATTGGGTGGGAGTATGGCTACACCTTC.